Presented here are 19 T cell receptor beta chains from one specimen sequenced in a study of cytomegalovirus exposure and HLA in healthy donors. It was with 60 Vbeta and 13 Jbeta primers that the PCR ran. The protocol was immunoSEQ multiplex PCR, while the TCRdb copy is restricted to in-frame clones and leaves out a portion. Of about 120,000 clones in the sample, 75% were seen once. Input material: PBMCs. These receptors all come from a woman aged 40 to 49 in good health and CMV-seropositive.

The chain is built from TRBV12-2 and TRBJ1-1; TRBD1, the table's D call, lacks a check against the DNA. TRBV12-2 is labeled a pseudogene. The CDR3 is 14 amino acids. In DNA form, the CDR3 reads TGTGCAAGTCGCCAGGGGGACAGGCACACTGAAGCTTTCTTT. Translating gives CASRQGDRHTEAFF.

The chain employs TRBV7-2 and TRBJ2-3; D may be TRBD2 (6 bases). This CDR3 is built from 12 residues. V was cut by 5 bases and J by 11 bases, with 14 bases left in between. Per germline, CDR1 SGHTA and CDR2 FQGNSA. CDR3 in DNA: TGTGCCAGCAGCCTGACTAGTGTTAGGCAGTATTTT. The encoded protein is CASSLTSVRQYF.

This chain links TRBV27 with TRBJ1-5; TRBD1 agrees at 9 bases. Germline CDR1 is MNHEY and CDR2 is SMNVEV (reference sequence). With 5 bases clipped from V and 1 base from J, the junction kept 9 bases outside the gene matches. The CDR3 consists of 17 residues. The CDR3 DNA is TGTGCCAGCAGTCCCTATTCCGGGACAGGGAGCAATCAGCCCCAGCATTTT. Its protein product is CASSPYSGTGSNQPQHF.

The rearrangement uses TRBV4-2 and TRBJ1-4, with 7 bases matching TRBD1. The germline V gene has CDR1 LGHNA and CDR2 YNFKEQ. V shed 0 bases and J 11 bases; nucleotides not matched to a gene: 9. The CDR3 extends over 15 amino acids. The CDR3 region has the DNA TGTGCCAGCAGCCAAGAGGGGACAGTTACAGGCAAACTGTTTTTT. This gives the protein CASSQEGTVTGKLFF.

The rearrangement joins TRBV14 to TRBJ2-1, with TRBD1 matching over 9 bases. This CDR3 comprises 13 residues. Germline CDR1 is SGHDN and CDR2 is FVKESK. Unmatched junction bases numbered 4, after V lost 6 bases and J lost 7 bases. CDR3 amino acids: CASRDRGENEQFF. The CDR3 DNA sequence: TGTGCCAGCAGAGACAGGGGGGAAAATGAGCAGTTCTTC.

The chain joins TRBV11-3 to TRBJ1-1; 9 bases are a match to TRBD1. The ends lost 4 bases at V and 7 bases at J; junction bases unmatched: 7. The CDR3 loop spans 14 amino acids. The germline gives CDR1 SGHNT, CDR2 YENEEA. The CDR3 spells CASSSDRGRGEAFF. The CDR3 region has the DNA TGTGCCAGCAGCTCGGACAGGGGAAGGGGTGAAGCTTTCTTT.

DNA for the CDR3: TGTGCCAGCAGCTTAGCGGTAGCGGGACCCTACGAGCAGTACTTC. This encodes CASSLAVAGPYEQYF. The gene calls are TRBV7-9 and TRBJ2-7; the match to TRBD2 covers 8 bases. The CDR3 is 15 amino acids. Trimming took 0 bases from V and 2 from J; bases not matched to a gene: 3. The germline V gene has CDR1 SEHNR and CDR2 FQNEAQ (reference sequence). Full variable domain (remainder filled in from reference TRBV7-9 and TRBJ2-7): DTGVSQNPRHKITKRGQNVTFRCDPISEHNRLYWYRQTLGQGPEFLTYFQNEAQLEKSRLLSDRFSAERPKGSFSTLEIQRTEQGDSAMYLCASSLAVAGPYEQYFGPGTRLTVT.

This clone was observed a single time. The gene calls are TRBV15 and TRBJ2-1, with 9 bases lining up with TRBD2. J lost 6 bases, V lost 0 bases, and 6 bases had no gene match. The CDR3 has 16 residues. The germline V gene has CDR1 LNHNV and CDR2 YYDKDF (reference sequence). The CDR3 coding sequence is TGTGCCACCAGCAGAGAGAAGGGGACTAGCATCAATGAGCAGTTCTTC. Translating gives CATSREKGTSINEQFF.

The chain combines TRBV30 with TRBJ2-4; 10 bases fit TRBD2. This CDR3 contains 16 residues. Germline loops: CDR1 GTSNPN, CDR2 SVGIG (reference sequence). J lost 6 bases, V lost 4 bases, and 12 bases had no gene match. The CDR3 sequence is CAWIGKRGGGGNIQYF. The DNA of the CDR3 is TGTGCCTGGATCGGCAAGCGGGGGGGCGGGGGAAACATTCAGTACTTC.

The CDR3, as DNA: TGTGCCAGCGGAGGCTACGAGCAGTACTTC. Amino acid sequence: CASGGYEQYF. The chain employs TRBV25-1 and TRBJ2-7; tentative D call: TRBD2 (5 bases). From germline, CDR1 is MGHDK and CDR2 SYGVNS. Between the trimmed V and J ends, which lost 8 bases and 3 bases, there was a span of 5 bases. The CDR3 spans 10 residues.

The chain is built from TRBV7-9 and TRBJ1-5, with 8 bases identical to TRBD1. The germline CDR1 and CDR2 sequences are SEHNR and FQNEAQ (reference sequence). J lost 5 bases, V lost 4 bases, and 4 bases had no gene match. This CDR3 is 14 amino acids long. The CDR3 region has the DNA TGTGCCAGCAGCTGGGGGACAGGCGATCAGCCCCAGCATTTT. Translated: CASSWGTGDQPQHF.

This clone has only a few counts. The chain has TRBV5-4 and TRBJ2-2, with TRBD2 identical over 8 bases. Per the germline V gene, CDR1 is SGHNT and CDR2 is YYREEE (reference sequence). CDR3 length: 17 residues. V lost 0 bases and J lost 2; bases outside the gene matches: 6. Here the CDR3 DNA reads TGTGCCAGCAGCTTGGACGGGAGGGCCCTCAACACCGGGGAGCTGTTTTTT. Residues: CASSLDGRALNTGELFF.

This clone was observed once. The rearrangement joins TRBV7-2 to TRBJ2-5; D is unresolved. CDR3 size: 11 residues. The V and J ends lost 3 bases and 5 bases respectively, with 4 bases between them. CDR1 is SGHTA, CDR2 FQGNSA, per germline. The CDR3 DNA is TGTGCCAGCAGCTTCAGGGAGACCCAGTACTTC. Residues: CASSFRETQYF.

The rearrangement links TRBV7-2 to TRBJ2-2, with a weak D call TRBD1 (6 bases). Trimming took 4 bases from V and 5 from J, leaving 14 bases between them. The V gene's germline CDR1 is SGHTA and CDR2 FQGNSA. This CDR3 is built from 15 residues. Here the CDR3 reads CASSSTGLWTGELFF. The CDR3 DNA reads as TGTGCCAGCAGCTCCACAGGGTTATGGACCGGGGAGCTGTTTTTT.

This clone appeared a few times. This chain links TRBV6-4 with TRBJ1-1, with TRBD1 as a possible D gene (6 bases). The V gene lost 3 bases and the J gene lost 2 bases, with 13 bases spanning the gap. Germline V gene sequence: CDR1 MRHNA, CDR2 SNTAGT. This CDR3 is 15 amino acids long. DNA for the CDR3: TGTGCCAGCAGTGAGATAGACAGGATAAACACTGAAGCTTTCTTT. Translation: CASSEIDRINTEAFF.

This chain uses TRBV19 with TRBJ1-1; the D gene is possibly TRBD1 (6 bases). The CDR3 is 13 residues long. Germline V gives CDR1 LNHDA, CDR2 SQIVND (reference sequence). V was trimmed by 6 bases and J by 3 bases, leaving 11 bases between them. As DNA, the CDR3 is TGTGCCAGTAGCAAGAACAGGGACACTGAAGCTTTCTTT. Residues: CASSKNRDTEAFF.

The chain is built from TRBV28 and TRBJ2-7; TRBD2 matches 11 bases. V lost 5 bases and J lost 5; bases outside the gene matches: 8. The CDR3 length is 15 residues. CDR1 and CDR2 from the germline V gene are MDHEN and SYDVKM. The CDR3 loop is CASSPLAGGTNEQYF. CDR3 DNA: TGTGCCAGCAGTCCTCTAGCGGGAGGCACCAACGAGCAGTACTTC.

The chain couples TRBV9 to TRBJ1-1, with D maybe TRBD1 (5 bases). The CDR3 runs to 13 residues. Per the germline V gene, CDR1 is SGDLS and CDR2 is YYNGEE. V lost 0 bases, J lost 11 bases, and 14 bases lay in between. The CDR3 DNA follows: TGTGCCAGCAGCGTAGATCAGGGATCAATGGCTTTCTTT. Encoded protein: CASSVDQGSMAFF.

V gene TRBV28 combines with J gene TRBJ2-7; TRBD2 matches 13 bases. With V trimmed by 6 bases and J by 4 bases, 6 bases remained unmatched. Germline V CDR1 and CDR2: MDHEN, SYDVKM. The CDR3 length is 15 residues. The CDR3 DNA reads TGTGCCAGCAGACCGACTAGCGGGAGGTTTTACGAGCAGTACTTC. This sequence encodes CASRPTSGRFYEQYF.